Presented here are 27 T cell receptor beta chains from one specimen sequenced in a study of blood T cell repertoires in COVID-19. Using immunoSEQ multiplex PCR, the repertoire was profiled, and TCRdb retains in-frame clones only, with some absent. The table records about 140,000 clones, roughly 80% of them present only once. Sequencing input: peripheral blood. The receptors come from a man in his fifties with acute or convalescent COVID-19.

V usage is TRBV30 and J usage is TRBJ2-1; D remains ambiguous. Germline CDR1 GTSNPN, CDR2 SVGIG (reference sequence). Trimming took 0 bases from V and 7 from J, leaving 7 bases between them. There are 12 residues in the CDR3. CDR3 nucleotides: TGTGCCTGGAGTGTACTGGTGAATGAGCAGTTCTTC. Its protein product is CAWSVLVNEQFF.

The chain combines TRBV5-4 with TRBJ1-6; 7 positions agree with TRBD1. This CDR3 contains 16 residues. The V segment lost 4 bases and the J segment 6 bases; nucleotides outside the gene matches: 10. From germline, CDR1 is SGHNT and CDR2 YYREEE (reference sequence). The CDR3 DNA sequence: TGTGCCAGCAGCCGCCGACAGGGTCAGGGTAATTCACCCCTCCACTTT. It is translated as CASSRRQGQGNSPLHF.

This chain joins TRBV15 and TRBJ2-1, with TRBD2 as a possible D gene (6 bases). The CDR3 covers 14 residues. Germline assignment: CDR1 LNHNV and CDR2 YYDKDF (reference sequence). V lost 3 bases and J 3 bases, leaving 9 bases between the germline ends. CDR3 nucleotide sequence: TGTGCCACCAGCAGGCCCGGGGGCTACAATGAGCAGTTCTTC. The encoded protein is CATSRPGGYNEQFF.

The count of this clone is one. The V call is TRBV18, the J call TRBJ1-5; 7 nucleotides align to TRBD1. The CDR3 is made up of 17 amino acids. J lost 3 bases, V lost 2 bases, and 10 bases had no gene match. The germline V gene has CDR1 KGHSH and CDR2 LQKENI. CDR3: CASSPLRGPGNNQPQHF. Here the CDR3 DNA reads TGTGCCAGCTCACCATTGAGGGGGCCGGGGAACAATCAGCCCCAGCATTTT.

The chain links TRBV6-5 to TRBJ1-1, with 8 bases aligning to TRBD1. From germline, CDR1 is MNHEY and CDR2 SVGAGI. CDR3 length: 12 amino acids. V lost 7 bases to trimming and J lost 4 bases; unmatched junction nucleotides: 2. This CDR3 reads CASITGGTEAFF. The CDR3 DNA sequence: TGTGCCAGCATTACAGGGGGCACTGAAGCTTTCTTT.

The V call is TRBV9, the J call TRBJ2-1; 12 bases fit TRBD2. Germline CDR1 SGDLS, CDR2 YYNGEE. The CDR3 has 17 amino acids. The V and J ends lost 0 bases and 6 bases, in that order; junction bases with no gene match: 7. The DNA for the CDR3 is TGTGCCAGCAGCGTAGGTCCTAGCGGGGGGGCAAGCAATGAGCAGTTCTTC. As protein: CASSVGPSGGASNEQFF.

The V call is TRBV27, the J call TRBJ1-2; possibly TRBD1 for D (6 bases). This CDR3 contains 14 residues. Trimming removed 3 bases at V and 4 bases at J, with 12 bases between. Germline V gene sequence: CDR1 MNHEY, CDR2 SMNVEV (reference sequence). The CDR3: CASSLSIGGYGYTF. As DNA, the CDR3 is TGTGCCAGCAGTTTGTCAATAGGGGGCTATGGCTACACCTTC.

This sequence joins TRBV6-5 and TRBJ1-6, with D uncertain. The CDR3 contains 13 residues. Per the germline V gene, CDR1 is MNHEY and CDR2 is SVGAGI. Deletions cut 4 bases from V and 10 bases from J, with 11 bases between. In DNA, the CDR3 is TGTGCCAGCAGTTCCGGGATAGGGTCACCCCTCCACTTT. This gives the protein CASSSGIGSPLHF.

The CDR3 loop reads CAGAQKETQYF. The CDR3 DNA sequence: TGCGCCGGGGCTCAGAAAGAGACCCAGTACTTC. The rearrangement links TRBV10-1 to TRBJ2-5; a possible D gene is TRBD1 (5 bases). The CDR3 is 11 amino acids. Germline lookup yields CDR1 WNHNN and CDR2 SYGVQD (reference sequence). V lost 11 bases and J 3 bases, leaving 10 bases between the germline ends.

This clone came up once. The rearrangement joins TRBV12-3 or TRBV12-4 to TRBJ1-2; perhaps TRBD1 as D (5 bases). The CDR3 loop spans 12 amino acids. V lost 3 bases and J 6 bases, leaving 8 bases between the germline ends. The CDR3 sequence: CASSFGGNGYTF. CDR3 coding DNA: TGTGCCAGCAGTTTCGGGGGTAATGGCTACACCTTC.

This rearrangement joins TRBV11-3 to TRBJ2-2; D not resolved. The CDR3 consists of 14 residues. Deletions cut 5 bases from V and 6 bases from J, with 13 bases between. Germline CDR1 and CDR2: SGHNT and YENEEA. CDR3 region: CASSHRSQSGELFF. Here the CDR3 DNA reads TGTGCCAGCAGCCACCGGAGCCAATCCGGGGAGCTGTTTTTT.

V usage is TRBV6-1 and J usage is TRBJ2-7; weak D call: TRBD1 (5 bases). CDR3 length: 15 amino acids. The germline V and J ends were trimmed by 1 base and 1 base, with 11 bases remaining between them. Per the germline V gene, CDR1 is MNHNS and CDR2 is SASEGT. The DNA for the CDR3 is TGTGCCAGCAGTGAAGTTAGGGGTGTGTCCTACGAGCAGTACTTC. Protein: CASSEVRGVSYEQYF.

This sequence joins TRBV11-3 and TRBJ2-2; TRBD2 matches 8 bases. Germline V gene lookup returns CDR1 SGHNT and CDR2 YENEEA. This CDR3 contains 14 residues. Trimming at V came to 5 bases and at J to 7 bases, leaving 6 bases not matched to a gene. The CDR3 spells CASSTGLANGELFF. CDR3 DNA: TGTGCCAGCAGCACCGGACTAGCAAACGGGGAGCTGTTTTTT. Drawing the rest from reference TRBV11-3 and TRBJ2-2, the complete variable domain is EAGVVQSPRYKIIEKKQPVAFWCNPISGHNTLYWYLQNLGQGPELLIRYENEEAVDDSQLPKDRFSAERLKGVDSTLKIQPAELGDSAVYLCASSTGLANGELFFGEGSRLTVL.

The rearrangement uses TRBV10-3 and TRBJ1-1; possible D gene TRBD1, 6 bases. The CDR3 has 13 residues. The V and J ends lost 2 bases and 8 bases respectively, with 12 bases between them. Germline CDR1 is ENHRY and CDR2 is SYGVKD. The CDR3 spells CAISEGQGREAFF. CDR3 in DNA: TGTGCCATCAGTGAGGGGCAGGGGAGAGAAGCTTTCTTT.

This sequence joins TRBV7-3 and TRBJ2-3; no firm D call. The V end was cut by 5 bases, the J end by 4 bases, with 13 bases between. CDR1 is SGHTA and CDR2 is FQGTGA in the germline V gene. The CDR3 runs to 14 residues. CDR3 coding DNA: TGTGCCAGCAGCCACCTGCGACTTTCAGATACGCAGTATTTT. Protein product: CASSHLRLSDTQYF.

In this sample, this clone turned up a few times. The rearrangement links TRBV23-1 to TRBJ1-6, with 9 bases fitting TRBD1. TRBV23-1 is annotated as an ORF whose role is uncertain. The CDR3 loop spans 18 amino acids. The J segment lost 6 bases and the V segment lost 6 bases, leaving 15 bases of the junction unmatched. The CDR3 region has the DNA TGCGCCAGCAGCTACGGGACAGGGTTAATAGGAACTAATTCACCCCTCCACTTT. The encoded protein is CASSYGTGLIGTNSPLHF.

This clone turned up a few times. The V call is TRBV20-1, the J call TRBJ1-2, with no clear D. This CDR3 has 11 amino acids. The germline V gene has CDR1 DFQATT and CDR2 SNEGSKA (reference sequence). Trimming shortened V by 3 bases and J by 7 bases, and 9 bases separated the two germline ends. CDR3 amino acids: CSASLGSGYTF. The CDR3 nucleotides are TGCAGTGCTAGCCTCGGGAGTGGCTACACCTTC.

V and J are TRBV2 and TRBJ1-2; 7 nucleotides line up with TRBD1. V was clipped by 4 bases and J by 4 bases; unmatched bases: 6. Germline V gene lookup returns CDR1 SNHLY and CDR2 FYNNEI. The CDR3 consists of 14 residues. CDR3 protein: CASSAQGGFYGYTF. The CDR3 DNA reads TGTGCCAGCAGTGCTCAGGGGGGATTCTATGGCTACACCTTC.

The V call is TRBV5-1, the J call TRBJ2-1; 7 nucleotides agree with TRBD2. This CDR3 is built from 12 residues. Germline V gives CDR1 SGHRS, CDR2 YFSETQ. J lost 6 bases, V lost 4 bases, and 1 base had no gene match. The CDR3 loop is CASSPGGNEQFF. CDR3 nucleotides: TGCGCCAGCAGCCCGGGGGGCAATGAGCAGTTCTTC.

V is TRBV2 and J is TRBJ2-3; 7 nucleotides agree with TRBD1. The junction had 3 bases not matched to a gene; V was cut back by 1 base and J by 5 bases. Germline V lookup: CDR1 SNHLY, CDR2 FYNNEI. The CDR3 has 14 residues. CDR3 in amino acids: CASSEEGGGDTQYF. In DNA, the CDR3 is TGTGCCAGCAGTGAAGAAGGGGGCGGAGATACGCAGTATTTT.

V and J are TRBV6-4 and TRBJ2-7; TRBD2 agrees at 7 bases. This CDR3 is built from 16 residues. Germline lookup yields CDR1 MRHNA and CDR2 SNTAGT. V shed 2 bases and J 2 bases; nucleotides not matched to a gene: 9. CDR3 nucleotides: TGTGCCAGCAGTGACCGGGGGAGGGTCGGCACCTACGAGCAGTACGTC. As protein: CASSDRGRVGTYEQYV.

The V and J genes are TRBV7-9 and TRBJ1-4; 11 bases align to TRBD1. The CDR3 length is 16 residues. In germline, CDR1 is SEHNR, CDR2 FQNEAQ (reference sequence). With V trimmed by 0 bases and J by 8 bases, 5 bases remained unmatched. The chain's CDR3 is CASSLAGTGGKEKLFF. The CDR3 region has the DNA TGTGCCAGCAGCTTAGCGGGGACAGGGGGAAAGGAAAAACTGTTTTTT.

The J gene is TRBJ2-1, the V gene TRBV5-1; TRBD2 matches at 14 bases. The germline V gene encodes CDR1 SGHRS and CDR2 YFSETQ. The length of the CDR3 is 16 residues. Trimming cost V 4 bases and J 6 bases; bases outside gene matches: 6. The chain's CDR3 is CASSPGTSGGGNEQFF. In DNA form, the CDR3 reads TGCGCCAGCAGCCCGGGGACTAGCGGGGGAGGCAATGAGCAGTTCTTC. The full variable domain, completed using reference TRBV5-1 and TRBJ2-1, is KAGVTQTPRYLIKTRGQQVTLSCSPISGHRSVSWYQQTPGQGLQFLFEYFSETQRNKGNFPGRFSGRQFSNSRSEMNVSTLELGDSALYLCASSPGTSGGGNEQFFGPGTRLTVL.

This clone was recorded a few times. V gene TRBV4-1 combines with J gene TRBJ2-3, with TRBD2 as a possible D gene (6 bases). This CDR3 comprises 12 residues. Germline assignment: CDR1 MGHRA and CDR2 YSYEKL. V lost 5 bases and J 7 bases, leaving 10 bases between the germline ends. In DNA form, the CDR3 reads TGCGCCAGCAGCGGGGGACTGTATACGCAGTATTTT. As protein: CASSGGLYTQYF.

This clone was counted a few times. The J gene is TRBJ2-7, the V gene TRBV5-1; 9 nucleotides line up with TRBD2. Germline CDR1 reads SGHRS; CDR2 reads YFSETQ. There are 19 residues in the CDR3. V lost 0 bases and J lost 2; bases outside the gene matches: 15. The CDR3 nucleotides read TGCGCCAGCAGCTTGGCCGTGGCCAAAGCGGGGGGCGTAACCTACGAGCAGTACTTC. Its translation is CASSLAVAKAGGVTYEQYF.

This sequence joins TRBV6-1 and TRBJ2-4; D remains unclear. Germline V lookup: CDR1 MNHNS, CDR2 SASEGT. The CDR3 extends over 14 amino acids. V was clipped by 2 bases and J by 4 bases, with 9 bases between them. CDR3 nucleotide sequence: TGTGCCAGCAGTGAAATGGCAGATAAAAACATTCAGTACTTC. Its translation is CASSEMADKNIQYF.

The J gene is TRBJ2-7, the V gene TRBV29-1; D perhaps matches TRBD2 (5 bases). This CDR3 is built from 11 residues. The germline V gene encodes CDR1 SQVTM and CDR2 ANQGSEA. Trimming cost V 7 bases and J 3 bases, with 10 bases left between them. CDR3 region: CSADRGYEQYF. The CDR3 nucleotides are TGCAGCGCGGACCGGGGCTACGAGCAGTACTTC.